One and the same sample provided the 27 T cell receptor beta chains below, sequenced in a study of blood T cell repertoires in COVID-19. Here immunoSEQ multiplex PCR was the method, and the copy in TCRdb shows in-frame clones only, minus some. The repertoire consists of 60,000 to 70,000 clones, with 65% to 85% occurring once and the leading ten covering about 41%. The sample was peripheral blood. These receptors came from a human donor in a cohort sampled during active COVID-19.

In its sample, this clone was seen many times. The CDR3 bases are TGTGCCAGCAGCCAAGCCGGGATGAACACTGAAGCTTTCTTT. Its translation: CASSQAGMNTEAFF. The rearrangement links TRBV14 to TRBJ1-1; D gene unclear. The V gene's germline CDR1 is SGHDN and CDR2 FVKESK. CDR3 length equals 14 residues. Trimming stripped 1 base from V and 0 bases from J, with 6 bases between.

This chain uses TRBV5-5 with TRBJ1-1; D gene unclear. The length of the CDR3 is 15 residues. The ends were cut back, 0 bases at V and 1 base at J, with 10 bases in the middle. The V gene's germline CDR1 is SGHKS and CDR2 YYEKEE (reference sequence). The CDR3 is CASSLAVTGNTEAFF. The CDR3 coding sequence is TGTGCCAGCAGCTTGGCCGTGACGGGGAACACTGAAGCTTTCTTT. Full variable domain (remainder filled in from reference TRBV5-5 and TRBJ1-1): DAGVTQSPTHLIKTRGQQVTLRCSPISGHKSVSWYQQVLGQGPQFIFQYYEKEERGRGNFPDRFSARQFPNYSSELNVNALLLGDSALYLCASSLAVTGNTEAFFGQGTRLTVV.

The gene calls are TRBV25-1 and TRBJ2-7, with TRBD1 matching 9 bases. This CDR3 has 15 residues. V lost 1 base, J lost 3 bases, and 4 bases stayed unmatched. Germline loops: CDR1 MGHDK, CDR2 SYGVNS. The CDR3 loop is CASSEWGQGHYEQYF. The CDR3 DNA follows: TGTGCCAGCAGTGAATGGGGACAGGGCCACTACGAGCAGTACTTC.

This rearrangement joins TRBV7-2 to TRBJ2-4; 10 bases agree with TRBD1. There are 17 residues in the CDR3. Per the germline V gene, CDR1 is SGHTA and CDR2 is FQGNSA. The junction had 7 bases not matched to a gene; V was cut back by 5 bases and J by 0 bases. In DNA, the CDR3 is TGTGCCAGCAGCCCGCGGACAGGGGGGGTAGCCAAAAACATTCAGTACTTC. Translated: CASSPRTGGVAKNIQYF.

This clone was observed a single time. J is TRBJ2-7 and V is TRBV29-1; 9 bases are shared with TRBD2. Germline V gene lookup returns CDR1 SQVTM and CDR2 ANQGSEA. J lost 7 bases, V lost 4 bases, and 5 bases had no gene match. The CDR3 covers 12 residues. This CDR3 reads CSVGTSEREQYF. In nucleotides, the CDR3 is TGCAGCGTTGGGACTAGCGAGAGGGAGCAGTACTTC.

The V call is TRBV5-6, the J call TRBJ2-3; tentatively, D is TRBD1 (5 bases). This CDR3 is 16 amino acids long. Germline V gene lookup returns CDR1 SGHDT and CDR2 YYEEEE. The ends were cut back, 4 bases at V and 6 bases at J, with 21 bases in the middle. CDR3 loop: CASSTEQWGRGDTQYF. The CDR3 nucleotides read TGTGCCAGCAGCACGGAACAGTGGGGAAGGGGCGATACGCAGTATTTT. The whole variable domain, remainder taken from reference TRBV5-6 and TRBJ2-3, is DAGVTQSPTHLIKTRGQQVTLRCSPKSGHDTVSWYQQALGQGPQFIFQYYEEEERQRGNFPDRFSGHQFPNYSSELNVNALLLGDSALYLCASSTEQWGRGDTQYFGPGTRLTVL.

In this sample, this clone turned up a few times. This chain connects TRBV7-2 to TRBJ1-3; 11 nucleotides line up with TRBD1. Unmatched junction bases numbered 3, after V lost 6 bases and J lost 2 bases. From germline, CDR1 is SGHTA and CDR2 FQGNSA. This CDR3 has 15 residues. The CDR3 DNA sequence: TGTGCCAGCAGTTTGGACAGGGGGCCTGGAAACACCATATATTTT. Its protein product is CASSLDRGPGNTIYF.

The chain uses TRBV11-3 and TRBJ1-2; the match to TRBD1 covers 12 bases. After removal of 3 bases from V and 3 bases from J, the junction contained 8 bases not matched to a gene. CDR1 and CDR2 from the germline V gene are SGHNT and YENEEA. The CDR3 extends over 17 amino acids. The CDR3 loop reads CASSFSGTGGGDYGYTF. The CDR3 nucleotides read TGTGCCAGCAGCTTCTCCGGGACAGGGGGCGGGGACTATGGCTACACCTTC. The variable domain in full, completed from reference TRBV11-3 and TRBJ1-2, reads EAGVVQSPRYKIIEKKQPVAFWCNPISGHNTLYWYLQNLGQGPELLIRYENEEAVDDSQLPKDRFSAERLKGVDSTLKIQPAELGDSAVYLCASSFSGTGGGDYGYTFGSGTRLTVV.

The rearrangement links TRBV7-2 to TRBJ2-3, with 12 bases fitting TRBD2. Unmatched junction bases numbered 10, after V lost 5 bases and J lost 7 bases. Germline CDR1 SGHTA, CDR2 FQGNSA. This CDR3 region has 16 residues. CDR3 coding DNA: TGTGCCAGCAGCCTCTGGACTAGCGGGGTAGTGAATACGCAGTATTTT. Protein: CASSLWTSGVVNTQYF.

The chain combines TRBV7-9 with TRBJ1-1; 7 positions agree with TRBD1. Trimming took 5 bases from V and 3 from J; bases not matched to a gene: 15. Germline CDR1 is SEHNR and CDR2 is FQNEAQ (reference sequence). The CDR3 has 17 residues. CDR3 bases: TGTGCCAGCAGCCCCTGGATGTCAGGGGGATGGGACACTGAAGCTTTCTTT. Translated, it gives CASSPWMSGGWDTEAFF.

V gene TRBV19 combines with J gene TRBJ2-2, with 11 bases matching TRBD2. The CDR3 consists of 19 residues. The V gene end was trimmed by 8 bases and the J gene end by 4 bases; junction bases not matched to a gene: 18. Germline lookup yields CDR1 LNHDA and CDR2 SQIVND (reference sequence). The CDR3 region is CASQPWGYSGGAITGELFF. CDR3 coding DNA: TGTGCCAGTCAACCGTGGGGTTATAGCGGGGGGGCTATCACCGGGGAGCTGTTTTTT.

V is TRBV14 and J is TRBJ1-2; no reliable D call. The CDR3 runs 13 residues. Trimming cost V 0 bases and J 3 bases, with 5 bases left between them. Germline-derived CDR1 and CDR2 are SGHDN and FVKESK. CDR3: CASSQETDYGYTF. The DNA of the CDR3 is TGTGCCAGCAGCCAAGAAACAGACTATGGCTACACCTTC. The full variable domain, in which reference TRBV14 and TRBJ1-2 provide the parts outside the CDR3, is EAGVTQFPSHSVIEKGQTVTLRCDPISGHDNLYWYRRVMGKEIKFLLHFVKESKQDESGMPNNRFLAERTGGTYSTLKVQPAELEDSGVYFCASSQETDYGYTFGSGTRLTVV.

The rearrangement uses TRBV4-1 and TRBJ1-2; D not certain. V was clipped by 1 base and J by 5 bases, with 14 bases between them. The CDR3 contains 15 residues. Germline V gene data show CDR1 as MGHRA and CDR2 as YSYEKL. Here the CDR3 DNA reads TGCGCCAGCAGCCAAGGTCTCTCGGAGGCGTATGGCTACACCTTC. Its protein is CASSQGLSEAYGYTF.

The chain has TRBV2 and TRBJ1-5, with D perhaps TRBD1 (6 bases). This CDR3 has 15 residues. V lost 4 bases to trimming and J lost 6 bases, with 16 bases between them. From germline, CDR1 is SNHLY and CDR2 FYNNEI. CDR3: CASSVGTGWSQPQHF. In DNA, the CDR3 is TGTGCCAGCAGTGTGGGTACAGGGTGGAGTCAGCCCCAGCATTTT.

This chain connects TRBV21-1 to TRBJ2-1; the table names TRBD1, a call not compared with the DNA. TRBV21-1 is given as a pseudogene. CDR3 length equals 17 residues. The CDR3 reads CASSKGGDSASYNEQFF. DNA for the CDR3: TGTGCCAGCAGCAAAGGGGGGGACAGTGCGAGCTACAATGAGCAGTTCTTC.

The rearrangement uses TRBV19 and TRBJ1-2; D gene unclear. The CDR3 covers 15 residues. Germline V gives CDR1 LNHDA, CDR2 SQIVND (reference sequence). V lost 3 bases, J lost 4 bases, and 15 bases lay in between. CDR3 in amino acids: CASSISGGRGYGYTF. The CDR3 nucleotides read TGTGCCAGTAGTATCTCTGGAGGGCGGGGCTATGGCTACACCTTC.

The chain recombines TRBV9 with TRBJ2-3; D not certain. Germline-derived CDR1 and CDR2 are SGDLS and YYNGEE. This CDR3 is 13 amino acids long. V dropped 0 bases and J dropped 4 bases, with 6 bases sitting between them. CDR3 in amino acids: CASSVGPADTQYF. The CDR3 DNA reads TGTGCCAGCAGCGTAGGTCCCGCAGATACGCAGTATTTT.

The V call is TRBV28, the J call TRBJ1-2, with 8 bases that match TRBD1. The CDR3 length is 14 residues. The germline gives CDR1 MDHEN, CDR2 SYDVKM. With 6 bases clipped from V and 1 base from J, the junction kept 4 bases outside the gene matches. The CDR3 is CASRMTGVNYGYTF. CDR3 DNA: TGTGCCAGCAGAATGACAGGGGTTAACTATGGCTACACCTTC.

There are a few counts of this clone. This rearrangement joins TRBV7-2 to TRBJ1-5; possibly TRBD1 for D (6 bases). The V and J ends lost 6 bases and 0 bases respectively, with 21 bases between them. CDR1 SGHTA and CDR2 FQGNSA come from the germline V gene. This CDR3 is 18 amino acids long. Here the CDR3 reads CASSLVRGPYNSNQPQHF. The CDR3 region has the DNA TGTGCCAGCAGTTTGGTCAGGGGCCCCTACAATAGCAATCAGCCCCAGCATTTT.

V gene TRBV7-2 combines with J gene TRBJ2-1; TRBD2 matches at 8 bases. This CDR3 comprises 15 residues. V was clipped by 11 bases and J by 3 bases; unmatched bases: 12. CDR1 is SGHTA, CDR2 FQGNSA, per germline. CDR3 protein: CAAIRSLAGYNEQFF. Written as DNA, the CDR3 is TGTGCCGCAATTAGGTCCCTAGCGGGCTACAATGAGCAGTTCTTC.

This clone was seen just once. J is TRBJ2-4 and V is TRBV10-3; 9 bases map to TRBD1. After removal of 0 bases from V and 6 bases from J, the junction contained 3 bases not matched to a gene. The CDR3 spans 15 residues. From germline, CDR1 is ENHRY and CDR2 SYGVKD. The CDR3 loop is CAISESKQGANIQYF. In nucleotides, the CDR3 is TGTGCCATCAGTGAGTCTAAACAGGGGGCAAACATTCAGTACTTC.

V is TRBV4-1 and J is TRBJ1-4; TRBD1 agrees at 7 bases. The CDR3 runs 20 residues. V lost 0 bases to trimming and J lost 5 bases; unmatched junction nucleotides: 18. Germline V gives CDR1 MGHRA, CDR2 YSYEKL. The CDR3 bases are TGCGCCAGCAGCCAAGATCGACGGAAGTTTACAGGGGCCTCAAATGAAAAACTGTTTTTT. As protein: CASSQDRRKFTGASNEKLFF.

The chain is built from TRBV5-4 and TRBJ2-5, with TRBD2 as a possible D gene (7 bases). Germline lookup yields CDR1 SGHNT and CDR2 YYREEE (reference sequence). This CDR3 region has 13 residues. V lost 1 base, J lost 4 bases, and 8 bases lay in between. CDR3 nucleotides: TGTGCCAGCAGCTTGAGGGGGGGAGAGACCCAGTACTTC. Translated, it gives CASSLRGGETQYF.

The chain links TRBV6-6 to TRBJ2-7; the match to TRBD1 covers 9 bases. The ends lost 9 bases at V and 0 bases at J; junction bases unmatched: 6. This CDR3 has 14 residues. Germline lookup yields CDR1 MNHNY and CDR2 SVGAGI (reference sequence). The CDR3 bases are TGTGCCAGTAGAAAGGGACAGGGCTCCTACGAGCAGTACTTC. Translated: CASRKGQGSYEQYF.

This rearrangement joins TRBV4-2 to TRBJ2-5; TRBD2 aligns across 8 bases. The length of the CDR3 is 14 residues. With 5 bases clipped from V and 0 bases from J, the junction kept 2 bases outside the gene matches. Per the germline V gene, CDR1 is LGHNA and CDR2 is YNFKEQ. The CDR3 DNA is TGTGCCAGCAGCTATAGCGGGGACCAAGAGACCCAGTACTTC. Its translation is CASSYSGDQETQYF.

The rearrangement joins TRBV18 to TRBJ1-1; a possible D gene is TRBD1 (5 bases). This CDR3 has 17 residues. Trimming took off 1 base at V and 3 bases at J, with 18 bases between the two ends. Germline CDR1 is KGHSH and CDR2 is LQKENI. The CDR3 here is CASSPRLGQGVDTEAFF. The CDR3 nucleotides are TGTGCCAGCTCACCACGCCTCGGACAAGGGGTAGACACTGAAGCTTTCTTT.

This chain connects TRBV16 to TRBJ2-1; 10 bases map to TRBD2. Germline trimming cut 3 bases from V and 5 bases from J; bases unmatched to any gene: 7. Germline CDR1 is KGHSY and CDR2 is FQNENV. CDR3 length equals 16 residues. As DNA, the CDR3 is TGTGCCAGCAGCCACCCCAGCGGGGGGGGCCACAATGAGCAGTTCTTC. Translated, it gives CASSHPSGGGHNEQFF.